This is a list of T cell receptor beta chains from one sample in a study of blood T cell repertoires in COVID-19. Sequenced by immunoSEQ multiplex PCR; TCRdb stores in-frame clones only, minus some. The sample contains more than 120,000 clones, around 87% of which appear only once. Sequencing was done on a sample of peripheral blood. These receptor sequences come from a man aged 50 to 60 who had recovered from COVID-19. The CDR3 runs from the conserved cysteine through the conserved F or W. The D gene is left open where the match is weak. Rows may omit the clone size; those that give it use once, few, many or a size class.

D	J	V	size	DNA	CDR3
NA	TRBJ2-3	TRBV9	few	TGTGCCAGCAGCGTACATTTCGACACCCGCACAGATACGCAGTATTTT	CASSVHFDTRTDTQYF
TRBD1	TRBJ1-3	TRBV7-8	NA	TGTGCCAGCAGCTTAAGAGGGGGCACCTCTGGAAACACCATATATTTT	CASSLRGGTSGNTIYF
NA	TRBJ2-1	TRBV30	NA	TGTGCCTGGAGTCCCCTGGGGGCTCAGGAGCAGTTCTTC	CAWSPLGAQEQFF
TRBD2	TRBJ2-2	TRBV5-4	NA	TGTGCCAGCAGCCCCGGACTAGCTGGTCACATCGGGGAGCTGTTTTTT	CASSPGLAGHIGELFF
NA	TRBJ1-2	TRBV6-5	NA	TGTGCCAGCAGCCAGGGGCCTGCGAACTATGGCTACACCTTC	CASSQGPANYGYTF
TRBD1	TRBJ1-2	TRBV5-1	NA	TGCGCCAGCAGCTCGGGACAGACTCGACACTACACCTTC	CASSSGQTRHYTF
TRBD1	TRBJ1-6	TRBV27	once	TGTGCCAGCAGTTTAAACAGGGGGGAATGGTCCTATAATTCACCCCTCCACTTT	CASSLNRGEWSYNSPLHF
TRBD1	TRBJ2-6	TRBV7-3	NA	TGTGCCAGCAGCTTAACGGGGGACAGCGTCCTGACTTTC	CASSLTGDSVLTF
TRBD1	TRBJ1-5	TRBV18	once	TGTGCCAGCTCTCAACAGGGGGGAAGTGAGCAGCCCCAGCATTTT	CASSQQGGSEQPQHF
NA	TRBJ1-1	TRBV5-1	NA	TGCGCCAGCAGCTTACCAGGGTCCACTGAAGCTTTCTTT	CASSLPGSTEAFF
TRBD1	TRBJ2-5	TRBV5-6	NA	TGTGCCAGCAGCTTTCGGACAGGGGGACCTGAGGAGACCCAGTACTTC	CASSFRTGGPEETQYF
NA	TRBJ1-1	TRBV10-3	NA	TGTGCCATCAGGTCAGGGGTCTCGAGCACTGAAGCTTTCTTT	CAIRSGVSSTEAFF
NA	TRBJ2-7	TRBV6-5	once	TGTGCCAGCAGCCCCTTGGGGGGACACGAGCAGTACTTC	CASSPLGGHEQYF
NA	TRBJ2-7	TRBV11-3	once	TGTGCCAGCAGCTTAAGGGGTCTGTACTACGAGCAGTACTTC	CASSLRGLYYEQYF
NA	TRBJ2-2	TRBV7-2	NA	TGTGCCAGCAGCTTAAATGGGGGGTCGAACACCGGGGAGCTGTTTTTT	CASSLNGGSNTGELFF
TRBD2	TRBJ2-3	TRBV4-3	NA	TGCGCCAGCAGCCAACTAGCGGGGGTAGAGACAGATACGCAGTATTTT	CASSQLAGVETDTQYF
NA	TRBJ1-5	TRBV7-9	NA	TGTGCCAGCAGCTCGGGGGGCCGGAATCAGCCCCAGCATTTT	CASSSGGRNQPQHF
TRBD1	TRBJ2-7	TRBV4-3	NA	TGCGCCAGCAGCCTTCGGACAGGGGGAGGCTACGAGCAGTACTTC	CASSLRTGGGYEQYF
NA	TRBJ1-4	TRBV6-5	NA	TGTGCCAGCAGTTACAGGGGTTCTAATGAAAAACTGTTTTTT	CASSYRGSNEKLFF
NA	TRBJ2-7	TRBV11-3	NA	TGTGCCAGCAGCTTTGGAGTCGTAATTGGCGAGCAGTACTTC	CASSFGVVIGEQYF
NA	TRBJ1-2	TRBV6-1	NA	TGTGCCAGCAGTGAACTCGGGGTCCCCTACTATGGCTACACCTTC	CASSELGVPYYGYTF
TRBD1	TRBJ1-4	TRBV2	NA	TGTGCCAGGGCTGAGGGACAGGGGGCAACTAATGAAAAACTGTTTTTT	CARAEGQGATNEKLFF
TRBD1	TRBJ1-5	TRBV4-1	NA	TGCGCCAGCAGCCAAGAGGGGACAGGGGTCCCTTCTATGGCCCAGCATTTT	CASSQEGTGVPSMAQHF
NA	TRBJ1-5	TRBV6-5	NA	TGTGCCACAACGACAGGTTTCAATCAGCCCCAGCATTTT	CATTTGFNQPQHF
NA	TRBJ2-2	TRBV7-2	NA	TGTGCCAGCAGCTACCAGGGTTCGGGTGGGGAGCTGTTTTTT	CASSYQGSGGELFF
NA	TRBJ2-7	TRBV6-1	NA	TGTGCCAGCAGTGAGGACTCAAGCTCCTACGAGCAGTACTTC	CASSEDSSSYEQYF
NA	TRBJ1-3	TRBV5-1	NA	TGCGCCAGCAGCTCGGAGGGCGGCTCTGGAAACACCATATATTTT	CASSSEGGSGNTIYF
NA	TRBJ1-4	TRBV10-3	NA	TGTGCCATCAGTGAGTCGGTGGGAGGTAATGAAAAACTGTTTTTT	CAISESVGGNEKLFF
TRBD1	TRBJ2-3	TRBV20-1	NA	TGCAGGATGACAGGGAGAGCTACGCAGTATTTT	CRMTGRATQYF
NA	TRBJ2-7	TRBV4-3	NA	TGCGCCAGCAGCCAAGGGTGGAGTTTAGGCAACTACGAGCAGTACTTC	CASSQGWSLGNYEQYF
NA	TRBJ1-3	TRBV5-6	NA	TGTGCCAGCAGTTATTACTCTGGAAACACCATATATTTT	CASSYYSGNTIYF
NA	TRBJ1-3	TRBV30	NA	TGTGCCTGGACCCTCGGGGGGGTGGGAAACACCATATATTTT	CAWTLGGVGNTIYF
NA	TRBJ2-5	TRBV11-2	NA	TGTGCCAGCAGCTTAGGGTCAGGTGGAGAGACCCAGTACTTC	CASSLGSGGETQYF
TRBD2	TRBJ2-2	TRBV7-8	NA	TGTGCCAGCAGCGAGGGACTAGCGGAGGGGTCCGGGGAGCTGTTTTTT	CASSEGLAEGSGELFF
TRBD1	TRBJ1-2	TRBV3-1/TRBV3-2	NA	TGTGCCAGCACACAGGGGGCAAGTCTGGGCTACACCTTC	CASTQGASLGYTF
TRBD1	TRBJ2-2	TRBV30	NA	TGTGCCTGGGGACAGGGGGCGGACACCGGGGAGCTGTTTTTT	CAWGQGADTGELFF
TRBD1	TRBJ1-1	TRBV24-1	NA	TGTGCCACCAGTGATTTGAACAGGGGGAACACTGAAGCTTTCTTT	CATSDLNRGNTEAFF
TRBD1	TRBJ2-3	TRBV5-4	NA	TGTGCCAGCAGCCCCGGACAGGCCCGCACAGATACGCAGTATTTT	CASSPGQARTDTQYF
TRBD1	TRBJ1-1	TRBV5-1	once	TGCGCCAGCAGCCGACAGGGGAACACTGAAGCTTTCTTT	CASSRQGNTEAFF
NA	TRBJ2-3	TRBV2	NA	TGTGCCAGCAGTGGCGTTCGGGGTTTCGGCACAGATACGCAGTATTTT	CASSGVRGFGTDTQYF